The 30 T cell receptor beta chains presented below share a single source sample, sequenced in a study of human T cells and chemical hapten exposure. Described time point: patch test 1, 2 weeks after DPC sensitization. Documented treatment: therapeutic diphenylcyclopropenone sensitization with weekly scalp DPC. Total RNA was extracted from unfractionated whole blood. TCRdb passed the RACE reads through MiXCR, listing each CDR3 protein once. This sample carries 30,000 to 40,000 distinct CDR3 sequences, 6% to 7% of them seen once, and the ten largest clones take 8% to 9.5%. The input for sequencing was whole blood, taken in connection with sensitization to the hapten diphenylcyclopropenone (DPC). The receptors originated from a woman under 40 with alopecia areata. Some clones in this sample may be carry-over from other donors' samples.

The chain is built from TRBV6-6 and TRBJ1-2; D is perhaps TRBD1 (6 bases). Germline lookup yields CDR1 MNHNY and CDR2 SVGAGI (reference sequence). The ends were cut back, 8 bases at V and 2 bases at J, with 15 bases in the middle. The CDR3 length is 14 residues. As DNA, the CDR3 is TGTGCCAGCCTGGGGGCACAGATAAACTATGGCTACACCTTC. It codes for CASLGAQINYGYTF.

This clonotype has more than one count but fewer than ten. This chain joins TRBV20-1 and TRBJ1-6; 8 bases align to TRBD1. In germline, CDR1 is DFQATT, CDR2 SNEGSKA (reference sequence). V was clipped by 1 base and J by 7 bases; unmatched bases: 6. CDR3 length: 15 amino acids. The CDR3 reads CSARVTGAKNSPLHF. Here the CDR3 DNA reads TGCAGTGCTAGAGTGACAGGGGCTAAAAATTCACCCCTCCACTTT.

This chain connects TRBV7-2 to TRBJ2-5; D gene uncertain. This CDR3 spans 13 amino acids. V lost 7 bases and J 3 bases, leaving 12 bases between the germline ends. CDR1 and CDR2 from the germline V gene are SGHTA and FQGNSA. In DNA, the CDR3 is TGTGCCAGCATCCGGAGCCCAGAAGAGACCCAGTACTTC. Amino acids: CASIRSPEETQYF. Using reference TRBV7-2 and TRBJ2-5 for the parts outside the CDR3, the full variable domain is GAGVSQSPSNKVTEKGKDVELRCDPISGHTALYWYRQSLGQGLEFLIYFQGNSAPDKSGLPSDRFSAERTGGSVSTLTIQRTQQEDSAVYLCASIRSPEETQYFGPGTRLLVL.

This sequence joins TRBV28 and TRBJ2-6; no reliable D call. The CDR3 sequence is 15 residues long. V was pared by 8 bases and J by 1 base, with 12 bases between. Germline V gene sequence: CDR1 MDHEN, CDR2 SYDVKM. The CDR3 coding sequence is TGTGCCAGCGATGACCCAGCTTCTGGGGCCAACGTCCTGACTTTC. Translating it yields CASDDPASGANVLTF.

The chain uses TRBV6-1 and TRBJ2-1; D call uncertain. CDR1 is MNHNS and CDR2 is SASEGT in the germline V gene. The germline V and J ends were trimmed by 2 bases and 3 bases, with 5 bases remaining between them. The CDR3 runs to 13 residues. As DNA, the CDR3 is TGTGCCAGCAGTGAATTGGGCTACAATGAGCAGTTCTTC. This codes for CASSELGYNEQFF.

V is TRBV5-8 and J is TRBJ1-4; 8 positions match TRBD1. Looked up from germline, CDR1 is SGHTS and CDR2 is YDEGEE. The trim removed 2 bases at V and 7 bases at J, leaving 7 bases unmatched. There are 15 residues in the CDR3. The CDR3, as DNA: TGTGCCAGCAGCTTTCGTGGGACAGGTGCTGAAAAACTGTTTTTT. It yields the protein CASSFRGTGAEKLFF.

This clonotype was detected a few times. The chain employs TRBV11-3 and TRBJ2-7; 7 positions agree with TRBD1. Germline lookup yields CDR1 SGHNT and CDR2 YENEEA. This CDR3 contains 13 residues. V was pared by 2 bases and J by 3 bases, with 1 base of the junction left unmatched. CDR3 DNA sequence: TGTGCCAGCAGCTTAAGGGACAGCTACGAGCAGTACTTC. This sequence encodes CASSLRDSYEQYF.

The V call is TRBV5-1, the J call TRBJ2-5, with D possibly being TRBD2 (7 bases). CDR1 and CDR2 from the germline V gene are SGHRS and YFSETQ. V was trimmed by 5 bases and J by 1 base, leaving 18 bases between them. This CDR3 is built from 16 residues. CDR3 DNA sequence: TGCGCCAGCAGACCCTCCCTGAGGGGGGGCCAAGAGACCCAGTACTTC. Encoded protein: CASRPSLRGGQETQYF.

In this sample, this clonotype turned up many times. The chain links TRBV5-1 to TRBJ2-7; D ambiguous. CDR1 and CDR2 (germline): SGHRS, YFSETQ. The CDR3 has 14 residues. V lost 1 base, J lost 6 bases, and 14 bases lay in between. CDR3 nucleotide sequence: TGCGCCAGCAGCTTGTCGTTGGCAGTTTCCGAGCAGTACTTC. As protein: CASSLSLAVSEQYF. The variable domain in full, completed from reference TRBV5-1 and TRBJ2-7, reads KAGVTQTPRYLIKTRGQQVTLSCSPISGHRSVSWYQQTPGQGLQFLFEYFSETQRNKGNFPGRFSGRQFSNSRSEMNVSTLELGDSALYLCASSLSLAVSEQYFGPGTRLTVT.

This clonotype has a handful of counts. The V gene is TRBV27, the J gene TRBJ1-5, with 8 positions matching TRBD1. CDR1 MNHEY and CDR2 SMNVEV come from the germline V gene (reference sequence). J was trimmed by 7 bases and V by 6 bases; bases with no gene match: 11. The CDR3 is made up of 15 amino acids. CDR3 sequence (DNA): TGTGCCAGCAGACGTCAAGGACAGGGCGAACAGCCCCAGCATTTT. It yields the protein CASRRQGQGEQPQHF.

With respect to this clonotype: A read error may account for a junction end that differs from germline. The rearrangement joins TRBV6-5 to TRBJ2-1, with 12 bases identical to TRBD1. The germline gives CDR1 MNHEY, CDR2 SVGAGI. This CDR3 has 19 amino acids. CDR3 sequence (DNA): TGTGCCAGCAGTTACTCGGGCGGGACAGGGGGCAGGTCCTGCAATGAGCAGTTCTTC. This encodes CASSYSGGTGGRSCNEQFF.

The chain uses TRBV20-1 and TRBJ1-1; possibly TRBD1 for D (5 bases). This CDR3 comprises 14 residues. V lost 0 bases and J lost 4, with 12 bases in between. CDR1 DFQATT and CDR2 SNEGSKA come from the germline V gene (reference sequence). In nucleotides, the CDR3 is TGCAGTGCTAGAGATCCGGCGGGGCTCACTGAAGCTTTCTTT. Amino acids: CSARDPAGLTEAFF.

This clonotype was counted only a few times. The chain couples TRBV15 to TRBJ2-5; D ambiguous. Deletions cut 1 base from V and 5 bases from J, with 8 bases between. The CDR3 extends over 13 amino acids. Per the germline V gene, CDR1 is LNHNV and CDR2 is YYDKDF (reference sequence). This CDR3 reads CATSRGGPETQYF. CDR3 nucleotides: TGTGCCACCAGCAGAGGAGGTCCGGAGACCCAGTACTTC.

The rearrangement uses TRBV12-3 or TRBV12-4 and TRBJ2-1, with 11 bases matching TRBD2. V gave up 3 bases and J gave up 0 bases; unmatched junction bases: 13. The CDR3 is made up of 20 amino acids. The CDR3 spells CASSFGLGLAGGRSYNEQFF. CDR3 bases: TGTGCCAGCAGTTTTGGGCTTGGGCTAGCGGGGGGACGCTCCTACAATGAGCAGTTCTTC.

This clonotype occurred a few times. This chain's CDR3 is CASSVDESSYEQYF. The CDR3 region has the DNA TGTGCCAGCAGCGTAGATGAGAGCTCCTACGAGCAGTACTTC. The rearrangement joins TRBV9 to TRBJ2-7; D is unclear. CDR1 SGDLS and CDR2 YYNGEE come from the germline V gene. The CDR3 sequence is 14 residues long. Trimming shortened V by 0 bases and J by 0 bases, and 7 bases separated the two germline ends.

Many counts were recorded for this clonotype. The chain combines TRBV27 with TRBJ2-1; possible D gene TRBD2, 6 bases. Trimming left V 2 bases short and J 4 bases short, with 18 bases between. Germline values: CDR1 MNHEY, CDR2 SMNVEV (reference sequence). The CDR3 has 17 amino acids. Written as DNA, the CDR3 is TGTGCCAGCAGTTTAGGGGATGGAGTCGGGGGTTACAATGAGCAGTTCTTC. Its protein is CASSLGDGVGGYNEQFF.

V gene TRBV19 combines with J gene TRBJ1-2, with D unclear. The germline V gene has CDR1 LNHDA and CDR2 SQIVND (reference sequence). There are 14 residues in the CDR3. Between the trimmed V and J ends, which lost 2 bases and 2 bases, there was a span of 9 bases. Here the CDR3 DNA reads TGTGCCAGTAGTATACAGTATGAGAACTATGGCTACACCTTC. Its translation is CASSIQYENYGYTF. The whole variable domain, filled in from reference TRBV19 and TRBJ1-2, reads DGGITQSPKYLFRKEGQNVTLSCEQNLNHDAMYWYRQDPGQGLRLIYYSQIVNDFQKGDIAEGYSVSREKKESFPLTVTSAQKNPTAFYLCASSIQYENYGYTFGSGTRLTVV.

The V gene is TRBV12-3 or TRBV12-4, the J gene TRBJ1-1, with 7 bases matching TRBD1. The CDR3 covers 14 residues. V lost 5 bases and J lost 3; bases outside the gene matches: 6. The CDR3 reads CASSPDRVDTEAFF. CDR3 coding DNA: TGTGCCAGCAGTCCCGACAGGGTCGACACTGAAGCTTTCTTT.

The rearrangement joins TRBV6-1 to TRBJ2-3, with a possible D match to TRBD1 (6 bases). The CDR3 is made up of 15 amino acids. Trimming pared 3 bases from V and 2 bases from J, leaving 12 bases between. Germline CDR1 is MNHNS and CDR2 is SASEGT. CDR3 in DNA: TGTGCCAGCAGTGACAGGGGCCACCTCACAGATACGCAGTATTTT. Translated, it gives CASSDRGHLTDTQYF.

The table lists this clonotype with many counts. The chain uses TRBV4-2 and TRBJ2-5; D is possibly TRBD1 or TRBD2 (7 bases each). V gave up 0 bases and J gave up 1 base, with 12 bases separating them. The germline V gene encodes CDR1 LGHNA and CDR2 YNFKEQ. The CDR3 spans 16 residues. DNA for the CDR3: TGTGCCAGCAGCCAAGATGGCAGGGGGGGCCAAGAGACCCAGTACTTC. Protein: CASSQDGRGGQETQYF.

This clonotype was counted ten times or more. The chain employs TRBV29-1 and TRBJ1-4; unclear D gene. Germline assignment: CDR1 SQVTM and CDR2 ANQGSEA. Trimming pared 6 bases from V and 8 bases from J, leaving 10 bases between. The CDR3 runs to 11 residues. CDR3 nucleotides: TGCAGCGTGGTAGTGGGCGAAAAACTGTTTTTT. Translation: CSVVVGEKLFF. The complete variable domain, with remaining parts taken from reference TRBV29-1 and TRBJ1-4, reads SAVISQKPSRDICQRGTSLTIQCQVDSQVTMMFWYRQQPGQSLTLIATANQGSEATYESGFVIDKFPISRPNLTFSTLTVSNMSPEDSSIYLCSVVVGEKLFFGSGTQLSVL.

This clonotype has at least ten counts. The genes are TRBV20-1 and TRBJ1-2; possible D gene TRBD1, 6 bases. The CDR3 is 15 amino acids. The germline V gene encodes CDR1 DFQATT and CDR2 SNEGSKA (reference sequence). The V end was cut by 0 bases, the J end by 4 bases, with 15 bases between. The CDR3 bases are TGCAGTGCTAGAGATCAAGGGGGGGCGAGCTATGGCTACACCTTC. Its protein is CSARDQGGASYGYTF.

The chain joins TRBV28 to TRBJ2-6, with 7 bases aligning to TRBD1. This CDR3 has 17 amino acids. V shed 5 bases and J 2 bases; nucleotides not matched to a gene: 9. The germline CDR1 and CDR2 sequences are MDHEN and SYDVKM. The CDR3 nucleotides read TGTGCCAGCAGTCGAGGGACAGCCACGCCTGGGGCCAACGTCCTGACTTTC. It is translated as CASSRGTATPGANVLTF.

This clonotype has only a few counts. The V and J genes are TRBV3-1 and TRBJ1-6; D is ambiguous. This CDR3 comprises 13 residues. Germline V lookup: CDR1 LGHDT, CDR2 YNNKEL (reference sequence). V was shortened by 7 bases and J by 5 bases, with 9 bases between the two germline ends. The CDR3 DNA reads as TGTGCCAGCACCTCGAGAAATAATTCACCCCTCCACTTT. It encodes CASTSRNNSPLHF.

By sample share, this clonotype is medium-sized. The genes are TRBV28 and TRBJ2-3; tentative D call: TRBD2 (6 bases). Germline values: CDR1 MDHEN, CDR2 SYDVKM. Trimming pared 2 bases from V and 3 bases from J, leaving 12 bases between. The CDR3 has 15 amino acids. The CDR3 bases are TGTGCCAGCAGTTTAAACCCGGGGGTGACAGATACGCAGTATTTT. Its protein is CASSLNPGVTDTQYF. The variable domain in full, completed from reference TRBV28 and TRBJ2-3, reads DVKVTQSSRYLVKRTGEKVFLECVQDMDHENMFWYRQDPGLGLRLIYFSYDVKMKEKGDIPEGYSVSREKKERFSLILESASTNQTSMYLCASSLNPGVTDTQYFGPGTRLTVL.

This clonotype has more than one count but fewer than ten. The chain uses TRBV3-1 and TRBJ2-1; 12 bases agree with TRBD2. There are 15 residues in the CDR3. V lost 0 bases, J lost 15 bases, and 9 bases stayed unmatched. The germline V gene has CDR1 LGHDT and CDR2 YNNKEL (reference sequence). The CDR3 sequence is CASSQEYLAGGPRFF. CDR3 sequence (DNA): TGTGCCAGCAGCCAAGAATACCTAGCGGGGGGGCCTCGGTTCTTC.

A note on this clonotype: This may be a read error, as it is one base from a much larger clone. This rearrangement joins TRBV7-9 to TRBJ2-7; D remains ambiguous. Germline assignment: CDR1 SEHNR and CDR2 FQNEAQ (reference sequence). The V end lost 1 base, the J end lost 5 bases, and 9 bases lay between the germline ends. The CDR3 runs 13 residues. This chain's CDR3 is CASSLEAGDEQYF. DNA for the CDR3: TGTGCCAGCAGCTTAGAGGCTGGAGACGAGCAGTACTTC.

By frequency in the sample, this clonotype is medium-sized (0.01 to 0.1%). The J gene is TRBJ2-1, the V gene TRBV15; D gene ambiguous. This CDR3 has 13 amino acids. V gave up 4 bases and J gave up 6 bases, with 10 bases separating them. Germline V gene data show CDR1 as LNHNV and CDR2 as YYDKDF (reference sequence). CDR3 nucleotides: TGTGCCACCAGCATCCGAGCCTTCAATGAGCAGTTCTTC. The encoded protein is CATSIRAFNEQFF.

Turning to this clonotype: Being one base from a much bigger clone, this may be a read error. The V gene is TRBV6-5, the J gene TRBJ2-3; TRBD1 is a possible D gene (6 bases). This CDR3 comprises 15 residues. Looked up from germline, CDR1 is MNHEY and CDR2 is SVGAGI. Here the CDR3 DNA reads TGTGCCGGCAGTGGGGGCCCCCCGAGCCCAGATACGCAGTATTTT. This translates into CAGSGGPPSPDTQYF.

There are many counts of this clonotype. The genes are TRBV10-2 and TRBJ1-2, with 7 bases matching TRBD1. Losses at the gene ends were 3 bases for V and 6 bases for J; bases not matched to a gene: 1. Germline CDR1 is WSHSY and CDR2 is SAAADI. CDR3 size: 12 residues. The CDR3 protein is CASSEGGDGYTF. The CDR3 DNA follows: TGCGCCAGCAGTGAAGGGGGCGATGGCTACACCTTC.